Listed here are 26 T cell receptor beta chains from one sample, sequenced in a study of shared clonotypes between healthy human individuals. The table came from immunoSEQ multiplex PCR; TCRdb's copy has only in-frame clones and leaves some out. The sample includes roughly 720,000 clones, 80% to 95% of them seen just once. Sequencing was carried out using memory CD8+ T cells from PBMCs. The subset is: CD45RO+ cells pooled with CCR7-negative TemRA cells. Receptors were obtained from a man aged 18 to 35 in good health. Some clones in this sample may be carry-over from other donors' samples.

The V gene is TRBV13, the J gene TRBJ2-6; D is unresolved. Looked up from germline, CDR1 is PRHDT and CDR2 is FYEKMQ (reference sequence). The ends were cut back, 1 base at V and 4 bases at J, with 2 bases in the middle. The CDR3 totals 13 residues. The CDR3 spells CASSLAGANVLTF. The CDR3 DNA reads TGTGCCAGCAGCTTAGCCGGGGCCAACGTCCTGACTTTC.

The genes are TRBV9 and TRBJ1-2; D remains ambiguous. Between the trimmed V and J ends, which lost 4 bases and 6 bases, there was a span of 22 bases. The germline gives CDR1 SGDLS, CDR2 YYNGEE. The CDR3 length is 16 residues. The CDR3 here is CASSSNRALPLHGYTF. The CDR3 region has the DNA TGTGCCAGCAGCTCCAATCGGGCCCTTCCCCTCCATGGCTACACCTTC.

The chain uses TRBV27 and TRBJ2-3, with D possibly called TRBD1 or TRBD2 (5 bases each). V was shortened by 6 bases and J by 4 bases, with 14 bases between the two germline ends. CDR1 and CDR2 from the germline V gene are MNHEY and SMNVEV (reference sequence). The CDR3 extends over 14 amino acids. The CDR3 DNA follows: TGTGCCAGCAGCCTAAATAGAGGGGCAGATACGCAGTATTTT. Amino acid sequence: CASSLNRGADTQYF.

This chain connects TRBV29-1 to TRBJ2-1; tentative D call: TRBD2 (5 bases). This CDR3 is built from 16 residues. V was clipped by 1 base and J by 7 bases, with 20 bases between them. In germline, CDR1 is SQVTM, CDR2 ANQGSEA. CDR3 sequence reads: CSVEVKGGFLINEQFF. The CDR3 region has the DNA TGCAGCGTTGAAGTAAAGGGCGGGTTTCTGATTAATGAGCAGTTCTTC.

This clone came up once. V gene TRBV28 combines with J gene TRBJ1-1; D uncertain. Trimming took off 6 bases at V and 4 bases at J, with 15 bases between the two ends. The CDR3 extends over 14 amino acids. Germline CDR1 is MDHEN and CDR2 is SYDVKM. CDR3 sequence reads: CASRKPGPGTEAFF. DNA for the CDR3: TGTGCCAGCAGGAAGCCTGGGCCGGGCACTGAAGCTTTCTTT. Based on the CDR3 plus reference TRBV28 and TRBJ1-1, the full variable domain is DVKVTQSSRYLVKRTGEKVFLECVQDMDHENMFWYRQDPGLGLRLIYFSYDVKMKEKGDIPEGYSVSREKKERFSLILESASTNQTSMYLCASRKPGPGTEAFFGQGTRLTVV.

The table lists this clone with a few counts. The sample carries other DNA sequences with the same CDR3. The chain carries TRBV28 and TRBJ2-7; D gene uncertain. V lost 6 bases, J lost 4 bases, and 4 bases lay in between. The CDR3 runs to 10 residues. Looked up from germline, CDR1 is MDHEN and CDR2 is SYDVKM. CDR3 in DNA: TGTGCCAGCAGGGGGTACGAGCAGTACTTC. Protein sequence: CASRGYEQYF.

The chain has TRBV27 and TRBJ1-5; D unclear. This CDR3 has 14 amino acids. Germline CDR1 reads MNHEY; CDR2 reads SMNVEV (reference sequence). Trimming left V 5 bases short and J 3 bases short, with 11 bases between. The CDR3 DNA sequence: TGTGCCAGCAGTCCCGACATACACAATCAGCCCCAGCATTTT. Translation: CASSPDIHNQPQHF.

This chain connects TRBV10-2 to TRBJ2-5; D unclear. The J call may be in error: the DNA end matches TRBJ2-7 better. CDR3 length: 11 amino acids. Germline V gene data show CDR1 as WSHSY and CDR2 as SAAADI. In nucleotides, the CDR3 is TGCGCCAGCAGCCGGAGTGACGAGCAGTACTTC. It specifies CASSRSDEQYF.

The V gene is TRBV11-2, the J gene TRBJ1-2; D is possibly TRBD1 (5 bases). Germline CDR1 SGHAT, CDR2 FQNNGV. Trimming removed 4 bases from V and 4 bases from J, with 19 bases in between. CDR3 length: 16 amino acids. The CDR3: CASSYPGEGGIYGYTF. As DNA, the CDR3 is TGTGCCAGCAGCTACCCGGGGGAGGGTGGAATCTATGGCTACACCTTC. The full variable domain, with the rest looked up from reference TRBV11-2 and TRBJ1-2, is EAGVAQSPRYKIIEKRQSVAFWCNPISGHATLYWYQQILGQGPKLLIQFQNNGVVDDSQLPKDRFSAERLKGVDSTLKIQPAKLEDSAVYLCASSYPGEGGIYGYTFGSGTRLTVV.

V is TRBV9 and J is TRBJ1-1; D unclear. Trimming took off 0 bases at V and 0 bases at J, with 9 bases between the two ends. Germline V gene sequence: CDR1 SGDLS, CDR2 YYNGEE. The CDR3 is 15 amino acids. The CDR3 bases are TGTGCCAGCAGCGTAGAAGCAGACTTGAACACTGAAGCTTTCTTT. Translated: CASSVEADLNTEAFF.

The chain couples TRBV16 to TRBJ1-2, with D possibly being TRBD1 (5 bases). CDR3 size: 15 residues. V was pared by 0 bases and J by 6 bases, with 14 bases between. Germline assignment: CDR1 KGHSY and CDR2 FQNENV. The CDR3 sequence: CASSQSPGFGDGYTF. CDR3 DNA sequence: TGTGCCAGCAGCCAATCGCCAGGGTTTGGGGATGGCTACACCTTC. Using reference TRBV16 and TRBJ1-2 for the parts outside the CDR3, the full variable domain is GEEVAQTPKHLVRGEGQKAKLYCAPIKGHSYVFWYQQVLKNEFKFLISFQNENVFDETGMPKERFSAKCLPNSPCSLEIQATKLEDSAVYFCASSQSPGFGDGYTFGSGTRLTVV.

The chain uses TRBV28 and TRBJ1-2, with 9 bases that match TRBD1. The germline gives CDR1 MDHEN, CDR2 SYDVKM. The junction had 5 bases not matched to a gene; V was cut back by 8 bases and J by 7 bases. The CDR3 is 12 residues long. The CDR3 DNA sequence: TGTGCCAGCGGGGGACAGGGACTTGGCTACACCTTC. This sequence encodes CASGGQGLGYTF.

The rearrangement links TRBV14 to TRBJ2-1, with unresolved D. This CDR3 comprises 17 residues. Germline V gives CDR1 SGHDN, CDR2 FVKESK. With 0 bases removed from V and 5 bases from J, the gap between germline ends came to 17 bases. The CDR3: CASSQDGVTLWDNEQFF. DNA for the CDR3: TGTGCCAGCAGCCAAGATGGAGTGACCCTTTGGGACAATGAGCAGTTCTTC.

The chain uses TRBV11-2 and TRBJ1-4, with 10 bases fitting TRBD1. Germline trimming cut 5 bases from V and 4 bases from J; bases unmatched to any gene: 4. Per germline, CDR1 SGHAT and CDR2 FQNNGV. CDR3 length: 15 amino acids. CDR3 amino acids: CASSRRTGGNEKLFF. The DNA of the CDR3 is TGTGCCAGCAGCCGGCGGACAGGGGGTAATGAAAAACTGTTTTTT.

V usage is TRBV14 and J usage is TRBJ2-1; TRBD2 aligns across 9 bases. The CDR3 has 15 residues. The J segment lost 5 bases and the V segment lost 1 base, leaving 3 bases of the junction unmatched. Germline V CDR1 and CDR2: SGHDN, FVKESK. CDR3 in amino acids: CASSQGLAGNNEQFF. DNA of the CDR3: TGTGCCAGCAGCCAAGGCCTAGCGGGGAACAATGAGCAGTTCTTC.

CDR3 in DNA: TGCGCCAGCAGCCAAGATCCAGACAGGGGGACCTACAATGAGCAGTTCTTC. Residues: CASSQDPDRGTYNEQFF. The chain links TRBV4-3 to TRBJ2-1; 9 nucleotides line up with TRBD1. After removal of 0 bases from V and 2 bases from J, the junction contained 5 bases not matched to a gene. This CDR3 region has 17 residues. Per the germline V gene, CDR1 is LGHNA and CDR2 is YSLEER.

The genes are TRBV5-1 and TRBJ2-1, with 8 nucleotides matching TRBD2. The V segment lost 3 bases and the J segment 6 bases; nucleotides outside the gene matches: 8. The CDR3 loop spans 15 amino acids. Germline CDR1 is SGHRS and CDR2 is YFSETQ. In DNA, the CDR3 is TGCGCCAGCAGCTCGAGTGTCGGACTAGCCAATGAGCAGTTCTTC. Translated: CASSSSVGLANEQFF.

This rearrangement joins TRBV30 to TRBJ2-7; D is unresolved. Trimming left V 7 bases short and J 4 bases short, with 11 bases between. This CDR3 region has 11 residues. Germline lookup yields CDR1 GTSNPN and CDR2 SVGIG (reference sequence). CDR3 bases: TGTGCCTCTATCTGGGATTACGAGCAGTACTTC. This encodes CASIWDYEQYF.

The V gene is TRBV27, the J gene TRBJ2-1, with 7 bases lining up with TRBD2. The CDR3 sequence is 15 residues long. V shed 0 bases and J 4 bases; nucleotides not matched to a gene: 3. Germline values: CDR1 MNHEY, CDR2 SMNVEV (reference sequence). The CDR3, as DNA: TGTGCCAGCAGTTTATCCCTAGCGGCATACAATGAGCAGTTCTTC. Translated: CASSLSLAAYNEQFF.

The J gene is TRBJ2-1, the V gene TRBV25-1; D gene unclear. CDR1 and CDR2 from the germline V gene are MGHDK and SYGVNS. The CDR3 extends over 11 amino acids. Trimming removed 5 bases at V and 8 bases at J, with 7 bases between. CDR3 sequence reads: CASSSLYEQFF. The CDR3 coding sequence is TGTGCCAGCAGTTCCTTGTATGAGCAGTTCTTC.

The rearrangement uses TRBV6-5 and TRBJ2-1; no reliable D call. CDR3 size: 15 residues. The V end lost 2 bases, the J end lost 0 bases, and 8 bases lay between the germline ends. CDR1 and CDR2 from the germline V gene are MNHEY and SVGAGI. The CDR3 spells CASSYDRSSYNEQFF. The CDR3 DNA follows: TGTGCCAGCAGTTACGATCGTAGCTCCTACAATGAGCAGTTCTTC.

The genes are TRBV9 and TRBJ2-1; no reliable D call. The CDR3 length is 14 residues. V was clipped by 0 bases and J by 8 bases, with 12 bases between them. Germline V gene data show CDR1 as SGDLS and CDR2 as YYNGEE. The CDR3 bases are TGTGCCAGCAGCGTAGGGGCCGGTTGGGATGAGCAGTTCTTC. It encodes CASSVGAGWDEQFF.

The gene calls are TRBV19 and TRBJ2-1; possible D gene TRBD1, 5 bases. The CDR3 extends over 12 amino acids. The V end was cut by 5 bases, the J end by 4 bases, with 6 bases between. Germline values: CDR1 LNHDA, CDR2 SQIVND (reference sequence). CDR3 in amino acids: CASSQGYNEQFF. In nucleotides, the CDR3 is TGTGCCAGTAGTCAGGGTTACAATGAGCAGTTCTTC.

V usage is TRBV6-5 and J usage is TRBJ1-3; possible D gene TRBD1, 5 bases. V dropped 4 bases and J dropped 0 bases, with 7 bases sitting between them. The CDR3 runs 14 residues. Germline CDR1 and CDR2: MNHEY and SVGAGI. CDR3 in DNA: TGTGCCAGCAGTTTGAGGGGCTCTGGAAACACCATATATTTT. It encodes CASSLRGSGNTIYF.

The chain joins TRBV7-6 to TRBJ2-1; 12 bases are a match to TRBD2. CDR1 SGHVS and CDR2 FNYEAQ come from the germline V gene. The CDR3 sequence is 15 residues long. The J segment lost 7 bases and the V segment lost 10 bases, leaving 11 bases of the junction unmatched. CDR3 loop: CATQRLAGAYNEQFF. The CDR3 coding sequence is TGTGCCACCCAGAGACTAGCGGGAGCTTATAATGAGCAGTTCTTC. The full variable domain, in which reference TRBV7-6 and TRBJ2-1 provide the parts outside the CDR3, is GAGVSQSPRYKVTKRGQDVALRCDPISGHVSLYWYRQALGQGPEFLTYFNYEAQQDKSGLPNDRFSAERPEGSISTLTIQRTEQRDSAMYRCATQRLAGAYNEQFFGPGTRLTVL.

The chain links TRBV4-1 to TRBJ1-2; possibly TRBD1 for D (5 bases). CDR1 MGHRA and CDR2 YSYEKL come from the germline V gene. This CDR3 has 14 amino acids. The germline V and J ends were trimmed by 0 bases and 4 bases, with 9 bases remaining between them. The CDR3 here is CASSQEGLTYGYTF. The CDR3 nucleotides are TGCGCCAGCAGCCAAGAGGGACTCACCTATGGCTACACCTTC.